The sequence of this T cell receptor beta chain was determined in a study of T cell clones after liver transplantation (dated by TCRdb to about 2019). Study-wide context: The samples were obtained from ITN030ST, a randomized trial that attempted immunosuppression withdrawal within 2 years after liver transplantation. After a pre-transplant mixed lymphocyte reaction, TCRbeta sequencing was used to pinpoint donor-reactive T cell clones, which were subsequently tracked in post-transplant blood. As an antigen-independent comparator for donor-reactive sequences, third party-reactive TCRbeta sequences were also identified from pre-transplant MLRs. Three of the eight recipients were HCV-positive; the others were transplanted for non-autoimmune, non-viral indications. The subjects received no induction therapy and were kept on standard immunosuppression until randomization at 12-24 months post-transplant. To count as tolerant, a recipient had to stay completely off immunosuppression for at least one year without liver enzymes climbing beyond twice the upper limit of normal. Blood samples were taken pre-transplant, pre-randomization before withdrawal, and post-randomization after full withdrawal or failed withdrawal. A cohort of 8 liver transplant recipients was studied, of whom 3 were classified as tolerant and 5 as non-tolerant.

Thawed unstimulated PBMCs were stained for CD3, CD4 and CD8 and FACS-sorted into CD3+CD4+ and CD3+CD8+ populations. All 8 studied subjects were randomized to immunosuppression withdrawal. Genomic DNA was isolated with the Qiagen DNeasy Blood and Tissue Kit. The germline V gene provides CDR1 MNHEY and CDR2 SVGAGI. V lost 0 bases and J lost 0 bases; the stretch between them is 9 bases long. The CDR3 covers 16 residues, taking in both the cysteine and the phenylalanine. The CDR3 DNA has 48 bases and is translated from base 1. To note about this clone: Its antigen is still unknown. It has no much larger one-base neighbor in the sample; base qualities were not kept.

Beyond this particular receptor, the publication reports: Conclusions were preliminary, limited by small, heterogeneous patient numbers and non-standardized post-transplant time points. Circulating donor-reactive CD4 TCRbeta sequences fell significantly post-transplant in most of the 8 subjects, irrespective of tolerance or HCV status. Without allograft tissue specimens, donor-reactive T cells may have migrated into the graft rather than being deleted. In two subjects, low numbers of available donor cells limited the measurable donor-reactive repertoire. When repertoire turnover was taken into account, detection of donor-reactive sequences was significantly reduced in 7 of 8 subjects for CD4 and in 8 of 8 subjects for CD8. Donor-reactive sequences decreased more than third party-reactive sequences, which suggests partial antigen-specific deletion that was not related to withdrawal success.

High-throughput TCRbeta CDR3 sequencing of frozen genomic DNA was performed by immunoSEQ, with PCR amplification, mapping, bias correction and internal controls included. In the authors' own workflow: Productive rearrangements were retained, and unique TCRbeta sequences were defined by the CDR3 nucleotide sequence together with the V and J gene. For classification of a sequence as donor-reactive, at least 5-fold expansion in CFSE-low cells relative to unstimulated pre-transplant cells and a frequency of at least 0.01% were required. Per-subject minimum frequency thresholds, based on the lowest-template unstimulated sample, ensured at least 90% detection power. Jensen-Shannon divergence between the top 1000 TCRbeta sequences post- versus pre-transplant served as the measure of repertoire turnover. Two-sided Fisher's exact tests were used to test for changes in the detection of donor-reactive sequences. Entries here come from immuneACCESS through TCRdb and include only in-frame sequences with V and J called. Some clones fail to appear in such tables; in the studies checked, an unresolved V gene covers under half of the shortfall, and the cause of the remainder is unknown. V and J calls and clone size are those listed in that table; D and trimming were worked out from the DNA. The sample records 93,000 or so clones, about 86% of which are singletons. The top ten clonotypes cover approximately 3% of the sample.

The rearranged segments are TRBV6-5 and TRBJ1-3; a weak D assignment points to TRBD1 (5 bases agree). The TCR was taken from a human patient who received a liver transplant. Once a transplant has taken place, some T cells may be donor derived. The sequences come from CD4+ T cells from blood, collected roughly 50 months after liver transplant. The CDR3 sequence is CASSYSITGSGNTIYF. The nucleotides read TGTGCCAGCAGTTACTCGATTACAGGCTCTGGAAACACCATATATTTT.